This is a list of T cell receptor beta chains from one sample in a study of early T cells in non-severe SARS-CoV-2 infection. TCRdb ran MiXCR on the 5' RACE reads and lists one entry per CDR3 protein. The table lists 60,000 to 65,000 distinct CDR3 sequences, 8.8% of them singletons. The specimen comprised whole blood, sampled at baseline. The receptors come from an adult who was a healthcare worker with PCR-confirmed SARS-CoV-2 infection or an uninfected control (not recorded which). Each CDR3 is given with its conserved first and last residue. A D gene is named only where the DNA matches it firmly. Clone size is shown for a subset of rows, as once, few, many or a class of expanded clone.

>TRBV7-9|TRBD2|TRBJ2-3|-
CASSPNSGRGADTQYF
TGTGCCAGCAGCCCAAATAGCGGGAGAGGGGCAGATACGCAGTATTTT
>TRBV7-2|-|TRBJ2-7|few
CASSLAFYDDSWEQYF
TGTGCCAGCAGCTTAGCTTTTTATGACGACTCTTGGGAGCAGTACTTC
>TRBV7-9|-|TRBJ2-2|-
CASSRTAPAGELFF
TGTGCCAGCAGCCGGACGGCTCCGGCCGGGGAGCTGTTTTTT
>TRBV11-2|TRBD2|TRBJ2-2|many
CASSREGGRNTGELFF
TGTGCCAGCAGCCGGGAGGGCGGGAGAAACACCGGGGAGCTGTTTTTT
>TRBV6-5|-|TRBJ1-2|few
CASSYKGNGYTF
TGTGCCAGCAGTTACAAGGGGAATGGCTACACCTTC
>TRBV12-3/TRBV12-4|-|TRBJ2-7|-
CASSRMTGSYEQYF
TGTGCCAGCAGTCGAATGACTGGTTCCTACGAGCAGTACTTC
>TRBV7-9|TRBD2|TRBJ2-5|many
CASTTSGETQYF
TGTGCCAGCACCACTAGCGGAGAGACCCAGTACTTC
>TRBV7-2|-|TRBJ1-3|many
CASTVGQSGNTIYF
TGTGCCAGCACCGTTGGACAGTCTGGAAACACCATATATTTT
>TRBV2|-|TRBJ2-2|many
CASYLGGTNTGELFF
TGTGCCAGCTACCTTGGGGGTACGAACACCGGGGAGCTGTTTTTT
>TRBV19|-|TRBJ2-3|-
CASSMWQGEDTQYF
TGTGCCAGTAGTATGTGGCAGGGTGAAGATACGCAGTATTTT
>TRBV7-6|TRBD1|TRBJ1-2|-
CASSTEQGAIYGYTF
TGTGCCAGCAGCACGGAACAGGGGGCGATCTATGGCTACACCTTC
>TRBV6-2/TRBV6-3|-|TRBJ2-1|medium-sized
CASSYRYNEQFF
TGTGCCAGCAGTTACCGCTACAATGAGCAGTTCTTC
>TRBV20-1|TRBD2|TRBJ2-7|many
CSAREPGLAATRRYF
TGCAGTGCTAGAGAGCCGGGACTAGCGGCCACAAGACGGTACTTC
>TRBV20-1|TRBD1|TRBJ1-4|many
CSARDSVGEKLFF
TGCAGTGCCCGGGACAGCGTTGGGGAAAAACTGTTTTTT
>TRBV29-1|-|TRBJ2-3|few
CVGMTDTQYF
TGCGTGGGAATGACAGATACGCAGTATTTT
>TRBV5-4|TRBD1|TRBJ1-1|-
CASSASDRVKAFF
TGTGCCAGCAGCGCGTCAGACAGGGTGAAAGCTTTCTTT
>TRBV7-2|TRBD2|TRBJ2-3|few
CASSLSGTSATLSTDTQYF
TGTGCCAGCAGCTTATCCGGGACTAGCGCGACCCTAAGCACAGATACGCAGTATTTT
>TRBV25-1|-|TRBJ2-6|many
CASSDPSAGANVLTF
TGTGCCAGCAGTGACCCCTCCGCAGGGGCCAACGTCCTGACTTTC
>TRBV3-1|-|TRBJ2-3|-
CASSHLRRGTDTQYF
TGTGCCAGCAGCCACCTGAGGAGGGGGACGGATACGCAGTATTTT
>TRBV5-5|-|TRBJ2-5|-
CASTYQGLETQYF
TGTGCCAGCACTTATCAAGGTTTAGAGACCCAGTACTTC
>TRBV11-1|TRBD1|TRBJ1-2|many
CASSFRTGYGYTF
TGTGCCAGCAGCTTTAGGACAGGGTACGGCTACACCTTC
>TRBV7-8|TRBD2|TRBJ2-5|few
CASSPGQGLAGGLQETQYF
TGTGCCAGCAGCCCCGGGCAGGGACTTGCGGGAGGTCTCCAAGAGACCCAGTACTTC
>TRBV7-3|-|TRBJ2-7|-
CASSFVPYEQYF
TGTGCCAGCAGCTTTGTCCCCTACGAGCAGTACTTC
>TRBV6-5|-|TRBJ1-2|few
CASSRGPDYGYTF
TGTGCCAGCAGCAGGGGACCGGACTATGGCTACACCTTC
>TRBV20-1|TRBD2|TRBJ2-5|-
CSARDAGGPGETQYF
TGCAGTGCTAGAGATGCGGGAGGGCCAGGAGAGACCCAGTACTTC
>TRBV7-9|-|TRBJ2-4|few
CASSLVALAKNIQYF
TGTGCCAGCAGCTTAGTGGCACTCGCCAAAAACATTCAGTACTTC
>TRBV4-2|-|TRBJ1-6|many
CASSQGGRLPPPLHF
TGTGCCAGCAGCCAAGGAGGGAGACTCCCTCCTCCCCTCCACTTT
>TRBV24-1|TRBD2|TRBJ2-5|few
CATSDPSGGPETQYF
TGTGCCACCAGTGATCCTAGCGGGGGTCCGGAGACCCAGTACTTC